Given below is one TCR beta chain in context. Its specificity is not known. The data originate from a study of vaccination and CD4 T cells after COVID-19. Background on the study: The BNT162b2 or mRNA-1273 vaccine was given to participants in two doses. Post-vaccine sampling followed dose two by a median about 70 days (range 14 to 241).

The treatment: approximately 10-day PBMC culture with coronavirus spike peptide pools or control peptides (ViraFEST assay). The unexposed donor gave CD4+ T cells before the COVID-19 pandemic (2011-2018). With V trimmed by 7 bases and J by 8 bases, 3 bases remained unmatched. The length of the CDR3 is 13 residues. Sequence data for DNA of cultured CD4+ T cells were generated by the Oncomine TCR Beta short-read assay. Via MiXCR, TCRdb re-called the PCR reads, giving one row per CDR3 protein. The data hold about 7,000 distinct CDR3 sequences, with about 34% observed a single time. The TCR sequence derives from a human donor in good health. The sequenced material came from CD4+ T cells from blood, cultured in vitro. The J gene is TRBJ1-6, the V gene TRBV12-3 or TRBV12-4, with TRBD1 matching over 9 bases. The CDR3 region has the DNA TGTGCCAGCACGGGACAGGGAGATTCACCCCTCCACTTT. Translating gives CASTGQGDSPLHF.